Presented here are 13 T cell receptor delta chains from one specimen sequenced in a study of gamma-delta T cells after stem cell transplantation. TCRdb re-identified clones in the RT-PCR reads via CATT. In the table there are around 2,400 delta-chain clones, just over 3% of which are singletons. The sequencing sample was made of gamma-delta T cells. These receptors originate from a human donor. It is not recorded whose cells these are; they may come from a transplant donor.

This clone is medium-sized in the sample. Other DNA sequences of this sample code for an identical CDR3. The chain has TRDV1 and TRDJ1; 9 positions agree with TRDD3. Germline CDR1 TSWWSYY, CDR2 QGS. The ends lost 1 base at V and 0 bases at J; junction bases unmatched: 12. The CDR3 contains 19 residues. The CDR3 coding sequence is TGTGCTCTTGGGGAACCCGAGTACTGGGGGAAACCTTACACCGATAAACTCATCTTT. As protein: CALGEPEYWGKPYTDKLIF.

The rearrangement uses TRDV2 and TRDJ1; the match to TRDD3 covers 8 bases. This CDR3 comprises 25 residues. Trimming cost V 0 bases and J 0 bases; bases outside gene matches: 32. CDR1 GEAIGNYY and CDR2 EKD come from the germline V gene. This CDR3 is CACDTVRSSSDRTLLGGPNTDKLIF. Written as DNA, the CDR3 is TGTGCCTGTGACACCGTACGATCCTCTTCCGACAGGACCCTACTGGGGGGTCCTAACACCGATAAACTCATCTTT.

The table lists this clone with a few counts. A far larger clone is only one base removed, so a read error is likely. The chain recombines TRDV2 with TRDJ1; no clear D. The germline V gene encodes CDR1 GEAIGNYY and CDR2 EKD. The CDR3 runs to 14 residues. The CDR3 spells CACDSVPSTDKPIF. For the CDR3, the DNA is TGTGCCTGTGACTCGGTACCGTCAACCGATAAACCCATCTTT.

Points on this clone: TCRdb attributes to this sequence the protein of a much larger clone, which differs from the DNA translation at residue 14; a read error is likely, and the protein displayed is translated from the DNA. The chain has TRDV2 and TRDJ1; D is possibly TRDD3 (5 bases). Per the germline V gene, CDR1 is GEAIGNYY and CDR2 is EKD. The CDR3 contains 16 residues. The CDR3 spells CACDTAGVPRGDKPIF. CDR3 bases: TGTGCCTGTGACACCGCGGGGGTCCCCCGGGGCGATAAACCCATCTTT.

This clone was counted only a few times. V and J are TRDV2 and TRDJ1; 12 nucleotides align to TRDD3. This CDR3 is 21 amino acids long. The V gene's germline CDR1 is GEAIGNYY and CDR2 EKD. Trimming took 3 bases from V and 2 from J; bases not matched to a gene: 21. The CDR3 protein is CACDPVQGLSGGYGRTDKLIF. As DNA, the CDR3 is TGTGCCTGTGACCCCGTCCAGGGCCTTTCTGGGGGATACGGTCGGACCGATAAACTCATCTTT.

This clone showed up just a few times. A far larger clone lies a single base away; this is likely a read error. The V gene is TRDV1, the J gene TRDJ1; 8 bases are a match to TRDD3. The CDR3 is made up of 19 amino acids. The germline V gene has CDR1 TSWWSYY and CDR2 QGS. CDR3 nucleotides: TGTGCTCTTGGGGAACCTCCTATTTTACTGGGGGTGTACACCGATAATCTCATCTTT. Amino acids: CALGEPPILLGVYTDNLIF.

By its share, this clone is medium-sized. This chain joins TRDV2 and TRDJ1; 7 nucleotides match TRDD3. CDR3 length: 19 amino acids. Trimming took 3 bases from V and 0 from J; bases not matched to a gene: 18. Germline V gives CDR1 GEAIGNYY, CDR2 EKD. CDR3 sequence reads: CACDPLSAETGENTDKLIF. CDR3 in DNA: TGTGCCTGTGACCCCCTTTCTGCCGAGACTGGGGAAAACACCGATAAACTCATCTTT.

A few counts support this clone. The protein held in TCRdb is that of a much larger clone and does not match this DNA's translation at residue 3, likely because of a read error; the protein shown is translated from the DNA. The CDR3: CARDMVLGDPWTDKLIF. Here the CDR3 DNA reads TGTGCCCGTGACATGGTACTGGGGGACCCGTGGACCGATAAACTCATCTTT. V usage is TRDV2 and J usage is TRDJ1, with 9 bases lining up with TRDD3. The CDR3 is 17 residues long. The germline V gene encodes CDR1 GEAIGNYY and CDR2 EKD.

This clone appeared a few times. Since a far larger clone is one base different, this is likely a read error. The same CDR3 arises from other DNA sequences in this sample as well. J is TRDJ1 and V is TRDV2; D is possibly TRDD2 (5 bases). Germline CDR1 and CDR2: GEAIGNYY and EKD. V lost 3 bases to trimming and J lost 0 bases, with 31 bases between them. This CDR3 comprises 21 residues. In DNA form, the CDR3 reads TGTGCCTGTGACCTCCTAGAGATGGGACATACTCGCCCCCAGTACACCGATAAACTCATCTTT. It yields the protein CACDLLEMGHTRPQYTDKLIF.

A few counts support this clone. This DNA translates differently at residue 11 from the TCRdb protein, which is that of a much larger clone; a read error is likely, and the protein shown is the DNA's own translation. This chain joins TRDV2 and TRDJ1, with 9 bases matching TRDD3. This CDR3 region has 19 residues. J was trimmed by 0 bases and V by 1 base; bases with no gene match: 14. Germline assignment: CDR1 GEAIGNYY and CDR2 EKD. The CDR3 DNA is TGTGCCTGTGACACGGTTGCCGCTGGGGGATGCGAGTACACCGATAAACTCATCTTT. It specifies CACDTVAAGGCEYTDKLIF.

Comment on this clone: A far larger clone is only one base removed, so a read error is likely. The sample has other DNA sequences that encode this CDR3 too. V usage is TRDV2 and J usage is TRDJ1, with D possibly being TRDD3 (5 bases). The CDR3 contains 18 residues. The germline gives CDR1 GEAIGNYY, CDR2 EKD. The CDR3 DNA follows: TGTGCCTGTGACACCGTAACCGGTGGGGAGCCGTACACCGATAAACTCATATTT. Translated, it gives CACDTVTGGEPYTDKLIF.

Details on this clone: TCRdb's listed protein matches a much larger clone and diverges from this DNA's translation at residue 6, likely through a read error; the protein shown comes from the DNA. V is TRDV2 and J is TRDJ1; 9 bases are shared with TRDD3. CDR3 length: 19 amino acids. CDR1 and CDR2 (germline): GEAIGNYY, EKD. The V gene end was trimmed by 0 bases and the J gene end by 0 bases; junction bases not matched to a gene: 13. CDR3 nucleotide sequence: TGTGCCTGTGACACCCCCCGTACTGGGGGACACCCCAACACCGATAAACTCATCTTT. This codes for CACDTPRTGGHPNTDKLIF.

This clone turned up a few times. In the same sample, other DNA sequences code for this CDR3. CDR3 bases: TGTGCTCTTGGGGAATCCAGTGTCTTTCCACCTACCTGGGGGATGGCCGATAAACTCATCTTT. Protein product: CALGESSVFPPTWGMADKLIF. The chain combines TRDV1 with TRDJ1; 9 bases are a match to TRDD3. The V and J ends lost 2 bases and 3 bases, in that order; junction bases with no gene match: 22. CDR3 length: 21 residues. Germline loops: CDR1 TSWWSYY, CDR2 QGS.